This TCR beta chain is drawn from a study of blood T cell repertoires in COVID-19. Study-level information: Samples taken during acute and convalescent COVID-19 were collected in the United States, Italy and Spain. PBMCs, B-cell-depleted T cells, or T cells provided the cDNA or gDNA that made up the material.

Original processing notes: Reference gene primer amplification gave nucleated cell count estimates. Some clones are missing from TCRdb's copy, which holds only in-frame ones; the method was immunoSEQ multiplex PCR. From that table come the V and J calls and clone size; the DNA was used to work out D and trimming. The top ten hold more than 35% of the sample, which has 65,000 to 95,000 clones, about 78% seen once. CDR1 and CDR2 from the germline V gene are DFQATT and SNEGSKA (reference sequence). The CDR3 has 11 amino acids. The V end was cut by 5 bases, the J end by 8 bases, with 10 bases between. Seattle's enrolled individuals joined amid active infection and were then monitored longitudinally.

The sample comprised peripheral blood. The chain uses TRBV20-1 and TRBJ2-1; unclear D gene. The sequence derives from a man in his 60s with COVID-19, enrolled during active disease. The DNA of the CDR3 is TGCAGTGCTTTGACTCGGCATGAGCAGTTCTTC. Amino acid sequence: CSALTRHEQFF.